This passage covers 18 T cell receptor beta chains from one sample sequenced in a study of OX40 agonist ivuxolimab in advanced cancers. Some clones are missing from TCRdb's copy, which holds only in-frame ones; the method was immunoSEQ multiplex PCR. The data contain roughly 92,000 clones, 90% of them seen just once; the ten biggest clones take up roughly 0.16%. The sequencing here drew on CD4+ or CD8+ T cells sorted from blood, taken in a trial of the OX40 agonist ivuxolimab. These receptors all come from an adult with an advanced solid tumor such as melanoma, head and neck, liver or kidney cancer.

This rearrangement joins TRBV2 to TRBJ2-2; perhaps TRBD2 as D (6 bases). The germline CDR1 and CDR2 sequences are SNHLY and FYNNEI. The CDR3 has 16 residues. Trimming left V 3 bases short and J 5 bases short, with 16 bases between. The CDR3 DNA follows: TGTGCCAGCAGTGAGGAGGGGTCGGGGAAAACCGGGGAGCTGTTTTTT. The encoded protein is CASSEEGSGKTGELFF.

This clone has a single count. The rearrangement links TRBV5-1 to TRBJ2-3, with D unclear. The length of the CDR3 is 13 residues. Germline values: CDR1 SGHRS, CDR2 YFSETQ. V lost 7 bases, J lost 9 bases, and 18 bases lay in between. CDR3 sequence (DNA): TGCGCCAGCGGCTGGGCCCGGGTCAACACGCAGTATTTT. It encodes CASGWARVNTQYF.

V is TRBV18 and J is TRBJ1-1; D possibly corresponds to TRBD1 (6 bases). Between the trimmed V and J ends, which lost 6 bases and 5 bases, there was a span of 19 bases. Germline CDR1 reads KGHSH; CDR2 reads LQKENI. CDR3 length equals 15 residues. The CDR3 DNA reads TGTGCCAGCTCCCAAACGCCGAGGGGGATAACTGAAGCTTTCTTT. This sequence encodes CASSQTPRGITEAFF.

Comment on this clone: The junction departs from germline at one end; a sequencing error may be responsible. The V call is TRBV7-3, the J call TRBJ2-1; perhaps TRBD1 as D (5 bases). Germline values: CDR1 SGHTA, CDR2 FQGTGA. CDR3 length equals 15 residues. The CDR3 here is CASSLTRGTYNEQFF. In nucleotides, the CDR3 is TGTGCCAGCAGTTTAACAAGGGGCACCTACAATGAGCAGTTCTTC. The whole variable domain, remainder taken from reference TRBV7-3 and TRBJ2-1, is GAGVSQTPSNKVTEKGKYVELRCDPISGHTALYWYRQSLGQGPEFLIYFQGTGAADDSGLPNDRFFAVRPEGSVSTLKIQRTERGDSAVYLCASSLTRGTYNEQFFGPGTRLTVL.

The chain is built from TRBV5-8 and TRBJ2-6; the D is unclear. V was shortened by 0 bases and J by 0 bases, with 10 bases between the two germline ends. The germline V gene has CDR1 SGHTS and CDR2 YDEGEE. The CDR3 is made up of 17 amino acids. CDR3 nucleotide sequence: TGTGCCAGCAGCTTGGGGGTTACAGTCTCTGGGGCCAACGTCCTGACTTTC. Its translation is CASSLGVTVSGANVLTF.

This chain links TRBV5-1 with TRBJ2-7; TRBD2 aligns across 8 bases. This CDR3 has 16 residues. CDR1 and CDR2 (germline): SGHRS, YFSETQ. V trimming: 2 bases; J trimming: 2 bases; junction bases outside the gene matches: 9. This CDR3 reads CASSLSEGGGPYEQYF. The CDR3 bases are TGCGCCAGCAGCTTATCCGAGGGCGGGGGGCCCTACGAGCAGTACTTC.

The chain combines TRBV5-6 with TRBJ2-7; D unclear. The germline V and J ends were trimmed by 0 bases and 7 bases, with 14 bases remaining between them. The CDR3 contains 14 residues. CDR1 SGHDT and CDR2 YYEEEE come from the germline V gene. As DNA, the CDR3 is TGTGCCAGCAGCTTGGGACTCCAAACGTGGGAGCAGTACTTC. Protein product: CASSLGLQTWEQYF.

This chain links TRBV7-3 with TRBJ2-1; D unresolved. Germline CDR1 and CDR2: SGHTA and FQGTGA. The V end lost 1 base, the J end lost 9 bases, and 7 bases lay between the germline ends. This CDR3 spans 12 amino acids. CDR3 sequence: CASSLKSGEQFF. The DNA for the CDR3 is TGTGCCAGCAGCTTAAAATCGGGTGAGCAGTTCTTC.

This sequence joins TRBV5-1 and TRBJ1-2; TRBD1 might be the D (6 bases). V lost 3 bases and J lost 4, with 13 bases in between. In germline, CDR1 is SGHRS, CDR2 YFSETQ. The CDR3 has 14 amino acids. CDR3 nucleotides: TGCGCCAGCAGCTCGGACGGACAGACCTATGGCTACACCTTC. Residues: CASSSDGQTYGYTF. Complete variable domain (other parts from reference TRBV5-1 and TRBJ1-2): KAGVTQTPRYLIKTRGQQVTLSCSPISGHRSVSWYQQTPGQGLQFLFEYFSETQRNKGNFPGRFSGRQFSNSRSEMNVSTLELGDSALYLCASSSDGQTYGYTFGSGTRLTVV.

This chain links TRBV9 with TRBJ2-7, with TRBD2 as a possible D gene (7 bases). Per germline, CDR1 SGDLS and CDR2 YYNGEE. The CDR3 runs to 18 residues. Between the trimmed V and J ends, which lost 0 bases and 2 bases, there was a span of 21 bases. CDR3 coding DNA: TGTGCCAGCAGCGTAGCGACGGGGGCTGGGGGGGCCCCCTACGAGCAGTACTTC. It encodes CASSVATGAGGAPYEQYF.

The V and J genes are TRBV5-1 and TRBJ2-5; a weak D match, TRBD2 (5 bases). The CDR3 is 13 residues long. Germline values: CDR1 SGHRS, CDR2 YFSETQ. V gave up 4 bases and J gave up 2 bases, with 9 bases separating them. In DNA, the CDR3 is TGCGCCAGCAGCCCTCGCGGGCAAGAGACCCAGTACTTC. Its translation is CASSPRGQETQYF. The full variable domain, rest sourced from reference TRBV5-1 and TRBJ2-5, is KAGVTQTPRYLIKTRGQQVTLSCSPISGHRSVSWYQQTPGQGLQFLFEYFSETQRNKGNFPGRFSGRQFSNSRSEMNVSTLELGDSALYLCASSPRGQETQYFGPGTRLLVL.

The rearrangement joins TRBV2 to TRBJ1-1, with TRBD1 matching over 8 bases. Germline lookup yields CDR1 SNHLY and CDR2 FYNNEI. The CDR3 is 14 residues long. Trimming took 6 bases from V and 1 from J; bases not matched to a gene: 4. CDR3 in DNA: TGTGCCAGCAGACTGACAGGGGCGAACACTGAAGCTTTCTTT. This encodes CASRLTGANTEAFF.

CDR3 DNA: TGTGCCAGCAGCTTACCGAGGGGGAGCAATCAGCCCCAGCATTTT. Translated: CASSLPRGSNQPQHF. The chain uses TRBV7-9 and TRBJ1-5; D perhaps matches TRBD1 (6 bases). Germline CDR1 reads SEHNR; CDR2 reads FQNEAQ (reference sequence). There are 15 residues in the CDR3. The V and J ends lost 2 bases and 1 base respectively, with 9 bases between them.

This clone has only a few counts. The V call is TRBV7-9, the J call TRBJ2-2; 7 bases match TRBD1. Trimming cost V 4 bases and J 6 bases; bases outside gene matches: 8. This CDR3 is 15 amino acids long. The V gene's germline CDR1 is SEHNR and CDR2 FQNEAQ (reference sequence). CDR3 amino acids: CASSSPGQKAGELFF. The CDR3 DNA follows: TGTGCCAGCAGCTCACCGGGACAGAAGGCCGGGGAGCTGTTTTTT.

The chain has TRBV5-1 and TRBJ2-7; D unresolved. The CDR3 extends over 14 amino acids. Trimming shortened V by 3 bases and J by 0 bases, and 10 bases separated the two germline ends. Germline V CDR1 and CDR2: SGHRS, YFSETQ. The CDR3 protein is CASSYQTDSYEQYF. In DNA form, the CDR3 reads TGCGCCAGCAGCTACCAGACGGACTCCTACGAGCAGTACTTC.

The chain employs TRBV19 and TRBJ2-1, with 12 bases that match TRBD2. The J segment lost 1 base and the V segment lost 5 bases, leaving 9 bases of the junction unmatched. Per germline, CDR1 LNHDA and CDR2 SQIVND (reference sequence). CDR3 size: 18 residues. CDR3 in amino acids: CASSPRLAGDISYNEQFF. CDR3 coding DNA: TGTGCCAGTAGTCCGAGACTAGCGGGGGACATATCCTACAATGAGCAGTTCTTC.

V and J are TRBV10-3 and TRBJ1-2; 10 bases line up with TRBD1. Germline V lookup: CDR1 ENHRY, CDR2 SYGVKD. The V segment lost 8 bases and the J segment 8 bases; nucleotides outside the gene matches: 5. The length of the CDR3 is 12 residues. The CDR3 reads CAISGTGEGYTF. CDR3 nucleotides: TGTGCCATCTCCGGGACAGGGGAAGGCTACACCTTC.

The V call is TRBV5-4, the J call TRBJ2-7; D tentatively fits TRBD1 or TRBD2 (5 bases each). V was shortened by 0 bases and J by 2 bases, with 12 bases between the two germline ends. CDR1 and CDR2 from the germline V gene are SGHNT and YYREEE (reference sequence). The CDR3 totals 15 residues. In DNA, the CDR3 is TGTGCCAGCAGCTTGGGTGGGGGTCGGGCCTACGAGCAGTACTTC. Its translation: CASSLGGGRAYEQYF.